Listed below are T cell receptor beta chains from one sample, sequenced in a study of Ad26.COV2.S vaccination and SARS-CoV-2 variants. The table came from immunoSEQ multiplex PCR; TCRdb's copy has only in-frame clones and leaves some out. The sample has more than 300,000 clones; about 89% are singletons. This material consisted of peripheral blood, taken in a trial of Ad26.COV2.S vaccine versus placebo. The receptors come from a person aged 18-65 years who received the Ad26.COV2.S COVID-19 vaccine or a placebo. Both conserved end residues are part of each CDR3.

15,TRBV7-9,CASSLVQGAYNEQFF
15,TRBV18,CASSPGYSYFDEQFF
14,TRBV19,CASSIAGATGELFF
15,TRBV27,CASSYHRVRDTEAFF
13,TRBV19,CASRENSNQPQHF
13,TRBV3-1/TRBV3-2,CASSHEFNEKLFF
15,TRBV7-2,CASSLDYFSTDTQYF
15,TRBV5-1,CASSYRDRGLGEQFF
17,TRBV5-1,CASSHDFLAGVADTQYF
15,TRBV21-1,CASSKGPRGMYEQYF
13,TRBV18,CASSPTRTLEQFF
15,TRBV7-8,CARDGRGSYNSPLHF
14,TRBV7-8,CASSLGLAGEGYTF
17,TRBV5-8,CASSLGQIGSGANVLTF
13,TRBV7-9,CASSGSGGETQYF
14,TRBV28,CASSRSNRGETQYF
17,TRBV7-2,CASSLRTSGWYQETQYF
13,TRBV5-1,CASSLGGNTEAFF
16,TRBV19,CASNTPDRYSNQPQHF
15,TRBV5-1,CASSFGAGLRVGYTF
14,TRBV19,CASSLGLGTYEQYF
14,TRBV13,CASSLGAGNYEQYF
16,TRBV6-6,CASSYSVDREDNEQFF
15,TRBV9,CASSVENGDSYEQYF
13,TRBV7-9,CASSLGESYEQYF
19,TRBV21-1,CASSKLPLGQGISVDGYTF
15,TRBV5-4,CASSPTTTGNTEAFF
16,TRBV7-3,CASSLTRLDSTGELFF
16,TRBV7-3,CASSPVSGGASDTQYF
14,TRBV29-1,CSVEEGRSTGELFF
13,TRBV19,CASSMRGFLEAFF
16,TRBV14,CASSPGVTPRYNEQFF
13,TRBV9,CASSVLTGGEQYF
18,TRBV3-1/TRBV3-2,CASSLSSHFADSYNEQFF
15,TRBV28,CASSLSSGSNNEQFF
16,TRBV4-1,CASSPRAILPNYGYTF
14,TRBV7-9,CASDLGEIRNEQFF
14,TRBV6-5,CACVPGPTNEKLFF
16,TRBV11-2,CASSLEGGLLSYEQYF
16,TRBV24-1,CATSDLGGGGYNEQFF
16,TRBV5-5,CASRLEGGSYNSPLHF
14,TRBV19,CASSTTGGSGELFF
15,TRBV19,CASSVQGASFEKLFF